The 10 T cell receptor beta chains given below trace back to one sample, sequenced in a study of T cell responses to AZD1222 COVID-19 vaccine. Only in-frame clones appear in the TCRdb table, and some are missing; sequencing was by immunoSEQ multiplex PCR. Of over 130,000 clones in the sample, less than 95% are singletons; the top ten hold 6.5% to 8%. The specimen comprised peripheral blood, sampled 28 days after the second dose of the MenACWY control vaccine. These receptors came from an adult who received the MenACWY meningococcal vaccine as a control.

The CDR3 here is CASRPGDRSSQETQYF. In DNA form, the CDR3 reads TGCGCCAGCAGACCCGGAGACAGGAGCTCCCAAGAGACCCAGTACTTC. The chain employs TRBV5-1 and TRBJ2-5; D perhaps matches TRBD1 (6 bases). Trimming shortened V by 5 bases and J by 1 base, and 18 bases separated the two germline ends. Germline V gives CDR1 SGHRS, CDR2 YFSETQ. The CDR3 spans 16 residues.

The chain carries TRBV28 and TRBJ2-3; 9 bases align to TRBD1. V lost 5 bases and J lost 1; bases outside the gene matches: 1. CDR3 size: 14 residues. Per the germline V gene, CDR1 is MDHEN and CDR2 is SYDVKM. CDR3 loop: CASSRQGGTDTQYF. CDR3 coding DNA: TGTGCCAGCAGTAGACAGGGGGGCACAGATACGCAGTATTTT.

The V call is TRBV6-6, the J call TRBJ2-1, with 12 bases lining up with TRBD2. V gave up 6 bases and J gave up 2 bases; unmatched junction bases: 17. Germline CDR1 is MNHNY and CDR2 is SVGAGI (reference sequence). The CDR3 runs to 20 residues. The CDR3 DNA reads as TGTGCCAGCAGCCTCACTAGCGGGGGGATGCGCATGGGCGCCTACAATGAGCAGTTCTTC. Translation: CASSLTSGGMRMGAYNEQFF.

The chain joins TRBV7-2 to TRBJ2-5; D is perhaps TRBD1 (6 bases). This CDR3 comprises 14 residues. Germline assignment: CDR1 SGHTA and CDR2 FQGNSA. V lost 6 bases to trimming and J lost 4 bases, with 15 bases between them. The CDR3 is CASSYQWGRETQYF. DNA of the CDR3: TGTGCCAGCAGTTATCAGTGGGGGCGAGAGACCCAGTACTTC.

This sequence joins TRBV18 and TRBJ2-2; D gene ambiguous. V lost 1 base and J lost 5, with 11 bases in between. The CDR3 is 15 residues long. Per the germline V gene, CDR1 is KGHSH and CDR2 is LQKENI. The CDR3 sequence is CASSPQILETGELFF. The CDR3 DNA reads as TGTGCCAGCTCACCACAGATTCTGGAGACCGGGGAGCTGTTTTTT.

This clone has only one observation. The V and J genes are TRBV11-2 and TRBJ2-7, with D perhaps TRBD2 (5 bases). V was cut by 7 bases and J by 4 bases, with 20 bases left in between. CDR3 length: 15 residues. CDR1 and CDR2 (germline): SGHAT, FQNNGV. This CDR3 is CASIDVPVGGYEQYF. As DNA, the CDR3 is TGTGCCAGCATCGATGTCCCAGTAGGAGGATACGAGCAGTACTTC.

In this sample, this clone turned up a few times. V is TRBV7-2 and J is TRBJ1-5; D ambiguous. CDR1 and CDR2 (germline): SGHTA, FQGNSA. The CDR3 extends over 15 amino acids. V gave up 0 bases and J gave up 3 bases, with 9 bases separating them. CDR3: CASSLASGFNQPQHF. CDR3 sequence (DNA): TGTGCCAGCAGCTTAGCAAGCGGTTTCAATCAGCCCCAGCATTTT.

The rearrangement joins TRBV19 to TRBJ2-2, with D hard to call. The germline V gene has CDR1 LNHDA and CDR2 SQIVND (reference sequence). The CDR3 sequence is 15 residues long. With 5 bases removed from V and 0 bases from J, the gap between germline ends came to 10 bases. The CDR3 bases are TGTGCCAGTAGTCCACTCCCCGCGAACACCGGGGAGCTGTTTTTT. Translated, it gives CASSPLPANTGELFF.

The V gene is TRBV12-3 or TRBV12-4, the J gene TRBJ2-5; no definite D call. This CDR3 has 13 residues. Trimming pared 1 base from V and 5 bases from J, leaving 8 bases between. DNA for the CDR3: TGTGCCAGCAGTTTAGGGGCCCAGGAGACCCAGTACTTC. It codes for CASSLGAQETQYF.

The chain has TRBV6-6 and TRBJ1-2, with D perhaps matching TRBD1 (5 bases). Between the trimmed V and J ends, which lost 2 bases and 4 bases, there was a span of 11 bases. Germline V gives CDR1 MNHNY, CDR2 SVGAGI (reference sequence). CDR3 length: 14 residues. The CDR3 sequence: CASSYSRGTYGYTF. The DNA of the CDR3 is TGTGCCAGCAGTTACAGCCGTGGGACCTATGGCTACACCTTC.